These 14 T cell receptor beta chains were sequenced from one sample in a study of blood T cell repertoires in COVID-19. Assay used: immunoSEQ multiplex PCR; TCRdb lists only in-frame clones, some missing. The data show roughly 65,000 clones, around 93% seen once. Sequencing used peripheral blood. Source of these receptors: an older man with active COVID-19.

The gene calls are TRBV28 and TRBJ2-1; tentative D call: TRBD2 (5 bases). Trimming took 2 bases from V and 2 from J, leaving 7 bases between them. Germline assignment: CDR1 MDHEN and CDR2 SYDVKM. There are 14 residues in the CDR3. This chain's CDR3 is CASSLELAYNEQFF. CDR3 nucleotide sequence: TGTGCCAGCAGTTTAGAACTAGCCTACAATGAGCAGTTCTTC.

The rearrangement joins TRBV6-5 to TRBJ2-1, with TRBD1 matching over 8 bases. J lost 3 bases, V lost 2 bases, and 6 bases had no gene match. Per germline, CDR1 MNHEY and CDR2 SVGAGI. The CDR3 extends over 16 amino acids. The CDR3 loop reads CASSYLTGGNYNEQFF. The CDR3 coding sequence is TGTGCCAGCAGTTACCTTACAGGGGGAAACTACAATGAGCAGTTCTTC.

The chain carries TRBV7-9 and TRBJ1-6; D is undetermined. The CDR3 loop spans 10 amino acids. The germline CDR1 and CDR2 sequences are SEHNR and FQNEAQ (reference sequence). Trimming cost V 5 bases and J 14 bases, with 7 bases left between them. CDR3: CASSPGALHF. For the CDR3, the DNA is TGTGCCAGCAGCCCAGGCGCCCTCCACTTT.

The chain links TRBV6-1 to TRBJ1-5, with D hard to call. From germline, CDR1 is MNHNS and CDR2 SASEGT. The CDR3 is 14 amino acids. V dropped 0 bases and J dropped 4 bases, with 7 bases sitting between them. The CDR3 spells CASSEANMNQPQHF. In DNA form, the CDR3 reads TGTGCCAGCAGTGAAGCGAACATGAATCAGCCCCAGCATTTT.

This rearrangement joins TRBV29-1 to TRBJ1-2; possibly TRBD1 for D (5 bases). The CDR3 runs to 11 residues. Trimming shortened V by 4 bases and J by 2 bases, and 5 bases separated the two germline ends. CDR1 and CDR2 (germline): SQVTM, ANQGSEA. CDR3 DNA: TGCAGCGTTGCAGGGAACTATGGCTACACCTTC. Residues: CSVAGNYGYTF.

The chain has TRBV7-8 and TRBJ1-1; D is perhaps TRBD1 (6 bases). The germline V gene has CDR1 SGHVS and CDR2 FQNEAQ. This CDR3 region has 14 residues. Trimming shortened V by 6 bases and J by 2 bases, and 13 bases separated the two germline ends. CDR3 DNA: TGTGCCAGCAGTTCGACAGGAGGAAACACTGAAGCTTTCTTT. This codes for CASSSTGGNTEAFF.

The gene calls are TRBV10-3 and TRBJ1-1; D uncertain. In germline, CDR1 is ENHRY, CDR2 SYGVKD. V lost 5 bases and J lost 1, with 11 bases in between. This CDR3 comprises 14 residues. CDR3 region: CAISPGWSNTEAFF. The DNA of the CDR3 is TGTGCCATCAGTCCAGGATGGTCGAACACTGAAGCTTTCTTT.

This sequence joins TRBV19 and TRBJ2-7, with a tentative D call TRBD1 (6 bases). The germline gives CDR1 LNHDA, CDR2 SQIVND (reference sequence). V lost 4 bases and J 4 bases, leaving 11 bases between the germline ends. The CDR3 runs 13 residues. CDR3 DNA: TGTGCCAGTAGTAGGGAACAGGGATACGAGCAGTACGTC. This encodes CASSREQGYEQYV.

J is TRBJ1-6 and V is TRBV19; the match to TRBD1 covers 10 bases. The CDR3 covers 15 residues. V gave up 2 bases and J gave up 9 bases; unmatched junction bases: 4. CDR1 LNHDA and CDR2 SQIVND come from the germline V gene (reference sequence). The CDR3 DNA reads TGTGCCAGTAGTATAAGTGGACAGGGGGGTTCACCCCTCCACTTT. Translated, it gives CASSISGQGGSPLHF.

The chain is built from TRBV7-9 and TRBJ1-5; TRBD1 aligns across 11 bases. J gave up 4 bases and V 5 bases, and 4 bases lay outside the gene matches. In germline, CDR1 is SEHNR, CDR2 FQNEAQ (reference sequence). CDR3 length equals 15 residues. In DNA, the CDR3 is TGTGCCAGCAGCCGGGGACAGGGGGGAAATCAGCCCCAGCATTTT. Encoded protein: CASSRGQGGNQPQHF.

V is TRBV11-3 and J is TRBJ2-4, with 7 bases identical to TRBD1. J lost 1 base, V lost 1 base, and 1 base had no gene match. This CDR3 spans 15 amino acids. Germline V gene sequence: CDR1 SGHNT, CDR2 YENEEA. CDR3: CASSLGGQAKNIQYF. In DNA form, the CDR3 reads TGTGCCAGCAGCTTAGGGGGACAGGCCAAAAACATTCAGTACTTC.

The chain is built from TRBV19 and TRBJ1-4; D is unresolved. This CDR3 is 15 amino acids long. V dropped 5 bases and J dropped 0 bases, with 10 bases sitting between them. Germline CDR1 LNHDA, CDR2 SQIVND (reference sequence). The CDR3 DNA is TGTGCCAGTAGTTCTCTGACTGCAACTAATGAAAAACTGTTTTTT. It translates to CASSSLTATNEKLFF.

This chain links TRBV19 with TRBJ1-1; perhaps TRBD1 as D (5 bases). Trimming shortened V by 6 bases and J by 0 bases, and 14 bases separated the two germline ends. CDR1 and CDR2 from the germline V gene are LNHDA and SQIVND (reference sequence). The CDR3 extends over 15 amino acids. CDR3 in DNA: TGTGCCAGTAGGTGGGGTGGGGCTATGAACACTGAAGCTTTCTTT. This translates into CASRWGGAMNTEAFF.

V and J are TRBV28 and TRBJ2-5; 13 bases fit TRBD2. CDR1 MDHEN and CDR2 SYDVKM come from the germline V gene. The CDR3 is made up of 14 amino acids. The CDR3 DNA sequence: TGTGCTACGACGACTAGCGGGGGGAGAGAGACCCAGTACTTC. It encodes CATTTSGGRETQYF. The full variable domain, with the rest looked up from reference TRBV28 and TRBJ2-5, is DVKVTQSSRYLVKRTGEKVFLECVQDMDHENMFWYRQDPGLGLRLIYFSYDVKMKEKGDIPEGYSVSREKKERFSLILESASTNQTSMYLCATTTSGGRETQYFGPGTRLLVL.